These 5 T cell receptor beta chains were sequenced from one sample in a study of blood T cells in healthy people across ages. A second PCR, run for roughly 7 to 11 cycles, used a sample-barcoded 5' primer plus a J-beta primer mix. TCRdb re-called the 5' RACE reads with MiXCR, one entry per CDR3 protein. The sample records 600,000 or so distinct CDR3 sequences, approximately 30% being singletons. Sequenced: blood. The source is a woman of 80 years or more in good health.

This clonotype was detected ten times or more. V is TRBV4-3 and J is TRBJ1-1; no definite D call. Germline V gene sequence: CDR1 LGHNA, CDR2 YSLEER. The CDR3 is 14 amino acids. The V gene lost 0 bases and the J gene lost 2 bases, with 7 bases spanning the gap. The CDR3 is CASSQDSRNTEAFF. CDR3 bases: TGCGCCAGCAGCCAAGATTCCAGAAACACTGAAGCTTTCTTT.

This clonotype was counted a few times. V gene TRBV20-1 combines with J gene TRBJ2-5; the D gene is possibly TRBD2 (6 bases). CDR3 size: 15 residues. Germline V gives CDR1 DFQATT, CDR2 SNEGSKA (reference sequence). The V gene lost 5 bases and the J gene lost 11 bases, with 27 bases spanning the gap. In DNA form, the CDR3 reads TGCAGTGCTCCACCAGGGCGGGGCTCGGACAAGGAGCAGTACTTC. It is translated as CSAPPGRGSDKEQYF.

Points on this clonotype: The DNA is omitted, as the CDR3 cannot be located on it reliably, and the CDR3 follows TCRdb's listing. This chain connects TRBV5-1 to TRBJ2-6. Germline CDR1 reads SGHRS; CDR2 reads YFSETQ. The CDR3 region is 16 residues in length, termini included. The CDR3 spells CASSLAVGAGANVRTF.

Worth noting for this clonotype: This may stem from a read error, because a much larger clone lies one nucleotide away. The chain carries TRBV20-1 and TRBJ1-5; D uncertain. Germline values: CDR1 DFQATT, CDR2 SNEGSKA (reference sequence). The CDR3 runs 15 residues. The CDR3 region is CSARASGYSDQPQHF. The CDR3 DNA reads as TGCAGTGCTAGAGCTTCGGGATATAGCGATCAGCCCCAGCATTTT.

This clonotype was observed a handful of times. V is TRBV10-3 and J is TRBJ2-1; 7 bases are a match to TRBD2. Per the germline V gene, CDR1 is ENHRY and CDR2 is SYGVKD. CDR3 length: 16 amino acids. Unmatched junction bases numbered 11, after V lost 6 bases and J lost 3 bases. CDR3 bases: TGTGCCATCAGCGCAGGACTAGTGGGGCACTACAATGAGCAGTTCTTC. It yields the protein CAISAGLVGHYNEQFF.